The 20 T cell receptor beta chains given below trace back to one sample, sequenced in a study of blood T cell repertoires in COVID-19. Sequencing used immunoSEQ multiplex PCR; TCRdb keeps in-frame clones, though not all of them. Of roughly 120,000 clones in the sample, around four fifths are singletons; the top ten hold 2% to 2.5%. Sequenced input: peripheral blood. The origin of the receptors is a man aged 25 to 40 with acute or convalescent COVID-19.

The chain carries TRBV27 and TRBJ2-7; D uncertain. Germline values: CDR1 MNHEY, CDR2 SMNVEV (reference sequence). The CDR3 consists of 13 residues. The V and J ends lost 3 bases and 2 bases respectively, with 8 bases between them. The CDR3 nucleotides are TGTGCCAGCAGTTTGGGCACCACCTACGAGCAGTACTTC. The encoded protein is CASSLGTTYEQYF.

The CDR3 spells CASSVAIRTGSSYNEQFF. In DNA, the CDR3 is TGTGCCAGCAGCGTAGCCATTCGGACAGGATCCTCCTACAATGAGCAGTTCTTC. The chain has TRBV9 and TRBJ2-1; 7 bases fit TRBD1. Germline V gives CDR1 SGDLS, CDR2 YYNGEE. CDR3 length: 18 amino acids. Trimming at V came to 0 bases and at J to 0 bases, leaving 9 bases not matched to a gene.

This clone has a single count. The rearrangement joins TRBV2 to TRBJ2-7, with D possibly matching TRBD1 (6 bases). Germline V gene lookup returns CDR1 SNHLY and CDR2 FYNNEI. This CDR3 is built from 14 residues. Trimming took 8 bases from V and 6 from J, leaving 20 bases between them. CDR3 in amino acids: CASQNTGSLGEQYV. CDR3 sequence (DNA): TGTGCCAGCCAGAACACAGGGAGCTTGGGCGAGCAGTACGTC.

The genes are TRBV7-3 and TRBJ1-6; the D is unclear. This CDR3 is 13 amino acids long. V was shortened by 5 bases and J by 9 bases, with 11 bases between the two germline ends. Germline-derived CDR1 and CDR2 are SGHTA and FQGTGA. In DNA form, the CDR3 reads TGTGCCAGCAGCGCCCTTCGGGGTTCACCCCTCCACTTT. Translating gives CASSALRGSPLHF. Variable domain in full (rest from reference TRBV7-3 and TRBJ1-6): GAGVSQTPSNKVTEKGKYVELRCDPISGHTALYWYRQSLGQGPEFLIYFQGTGAADDSGLPNDRFFAVRPEGSVSTLKIQRTERGDSAVYLCASSALRGSPLHFGNGTRLTVT.

The chain uses TRBV4-1 and TRBJ2-1; 11 bases are a match to TRBD2. There are 17 residues in the CDR3. Germline V gives CDR1 MGHRA, CDR2 YSYEKL. V gave up 3 bases and J gave up 0 bases; unmatched junction bases: 4. The CDR3: CASSQGTSGGSYNEQFF. The CDR3 coding sequence is TGCGCCAGCAGCCAGGGTACTAGCGGGGGCTCCTACAATGAGCAGTTCTTC.

V usage is TRBV15 and J usage is TRBJ1-5; the match to TRBD1 covers 10 bases. Trimming removed 5 bases from V and 5 bases from J; junction bases left unmatched: 3. This CDR3 contains 14 residues. CDR1 and CDR2 from the germline V gene are LNHNV and YYDKDF (reference sequence). The CDR3 DNA reads TGTGCCACCAGCCAGGACAGGGGGTATCAGCCCCAGCATTTT. It is translated as CATSQDRGYQPQHF.

This chain joins TRBV19 and TRBJ1-1, with 9 positions matching TRBD1. V lost 5 bases to trimming and J lost 6 bases; unmatched junction nucleotides: 7. The CDR3 covers 14 residues. Germline V lookup: CDR1 LNHDA, CDR2 SQIVND (reference sequence). The CDR3 DNA reads as TGTGCCAGTAGTGAGGACAGGGGTGCTGCTGAAGCTTTCTTT. It yields the protein CASSEDRGAAEAFF.

The J gene is TRBJ2-1, the V gene TRBV10-3, with D possibly being TRBD1 (6 bases). CDR1 is ENHRY and CDR2 is SYGVKD in the germline V gene. V was trimmed by 3 bases and J by 11 bases, leaving 11 bases between them. CDR3 size: 12 residues. This CDR3 is CAISDNQGQQFF. The DNA for the CDR3 is TGTGCCATCAGTGATAATCAGGGGCAGCAGTTCTTC.

The rearrangement links TRBV3-1 (or the pseudogene TRBV3-2) to TRBJ1-1, with D perhaps matching TRBD1 (5 bases). V shed 1 base and J shed 0 bases, with 12 bases lying between them. Germline CDR1 LGHDT, CDR2 YNNKEL (reference sequence). The CDR3 runs to 16 residues. The CDR3 nucleotides read TGTGCCAGCAGCCAAGCCCCAGGGATTGTGAACACTGAAGCTTTCTTT. Encoded protein: CASSQAPGIVNTEAFF.

The rearrangement links TRBV11-2 to TRBJ2-1; 8 bases match TRBD2. V lost 7 bases, J lost 8 bases, and 16 bases stayed unmatched. The CDR3 has 16 amino acids. Germline CDR1 and CDR2: SGHAT and FQNNGV. The DNA of the CDR3 is TGTGCCAGCACCCCCTTGTGGACTAGCCTACCCCATGAGCAGTTCTTC. Translation gives CASTPLWTSLPHEQFF.

The chain is built from TRBV25-1 and TRBJ2-1; TRBD1 matches at 8 bases. V was pared by 2 bases and J by 4 bases, with 1 base of the junction left unmatched. CDR1 and CDR2 from the germline V gene are MGHDK and SYGVNS. The CDR3 consists of 14 residues. In DNA, the CDR3 is TGTGCCAGCAGTGAAGGGGACAGGTACAATGAGCAGTTCTTC. Amino acid sequence: CASSEGDRYNEQFF.

J is TRBJ1-5 and V is TRBV6-6; D call uncertain. The germline V gene encodes CDR1 MNHNY and CDR2 SVGAGI (reference sequence). The CDR3 is 14 residues long. V dropped 1 base and J dropped 6 bases, with 10 bases sitting between them. The CDR3 protein is CASSYWGVGQPQHF. CDR3 bases: TGTGCCAGCAGTTACTGGGGAGTGGGTCAGCCCCAGCATTTT.

This chain's CDR3 is CTSSQIRSSYNSPLHF. The CDR3 region has the DNA TGCACCAGCAGCCAAATTCGGAGCTCCTATAATTCACCCCTCCACTTT. This sequence joins TRBV1 and TRBJ1-6. TRBV1 is a recognized pseudogene. CDR3 length equals 16 residues.

The chain recombines TRBV7-3 with TRBJ2-2, with TRBD2 identical over 11 bases. The V segment lost 3 bases and the J segment 0 bases; nucleotides outside the gene matches: 9. Germline V gives CDR1 SGHTA, CDR2 FQGTGA. The CDR3 runs 19 residues. CDR3 in DNA: TGTGCCAGCAGCTTCCCCCAGACTAGCGGGACGGCGAACACCGGGGAGCTGTTTTTT. Translating gives CASSFPQTSGTANTGELFF.

The chain employs TRBV18 and TRBJ1-4; maybe TRBD1 (6 bases). V was pared by 1 base and J by 6 bases, with 9 bases between. Germline CDR1 is KGHSH and CDR2 is LQKENI. The CDR3 contains 14 residues. CDR3 sequence reads: CASSPRGRYEKLFF. The DNA for the CDR3 is TGTGCCAGCTCACCACGGGGGCGGTATGAAAAACTGTTTTTT.

The chain combines TRBV6-4 with TRBJ2-3; maybe TRBD1 (5 bases). The V gene lost 3 bases and the J gene lost 0 bases, with 10 bases spanning the gap. This CDR3 contains 15 residues. Germline lookup yields CDR1 MRHNA and CDR2 SNTAGT. CDR3 sequence reads: CASSDRSGSTDTQYF. In DNA form, the CDR3 reads TGTGCCAGCAGTGATAGGTCAGGGAGCACAGATACGCAGTATTTT.

V is TRBV5-5 and J is TRBJ1-2; D is unresolved. This CDR3 contains 13 residues. V gave up 3 bases and J gave up 8 bases, with 14 bases separating them. Germline CDR1 and CDR2: SGHKS and YYEKEE (reference sequence). Here the CDR3 reads CASSSRDPGGYTF. DNA of the CDR3: TGTGCCAGCAGCTCCCGGGATCCAGGAGGCTACACCTTC.

This chain links TRBV5-1 with TRBJ1-2, with TRBD1 matching over 7 bases. The length of the CDR3 is 16 residues. V shed 0 bases and J 5 bases; nucleotides not matched to a gene: 10. Germline-derived CDR1 and CDR2 are SGHRS and YFSETQ. The CDR3 protein is CASSLAPGQSKYGYTF. In nucleotides, the CDR3 is TGCGCCAGCAGCTTGGCACCGGGACAGTCCAAATATGGCTACACCTTC.

The gene calls are TRBV7-3 and TRBJ2-3; D may be TRBD1 (5 bases). V shed 1 base and J shed 3 bases, with 14 bases lying between them. The CDR3 is 16 amino acids. Germline CDR1 is SGHTA and CDR2 is FQGTGA. The CDR3 DNA reads as TGTGCCAGCAGCTTAAACCCAGGGCAAGATACAGATACGCAGTATTTT. Its protein product is CASSLNPGQDTDTQYF.

The V call is TRBV27, the J call TRBJ1-6; possibly TRBD1 for D (5 bases). This CDR3 comprises 15 residues. Germline V lookup: CDR1 MNHEY, CDR2 SMNVEV (reference sequence). V was cut by 3 bases and J by 10 bases, with 16 bases left in between. Written as DNA, the CDR3 is TGTGCCAGCAGTTTGCGGGGTAGGGGTGACTCACCCCTCCACTTT. Amino acid sequence: CASSLRGRGDSPLHF.